Listed below are T cell receptor beta chains from one sample, sequenced in a study of blood T cell repertoires in COVID-19. TCRdb keeps only in-frame clones here, not all; method: immunoSEQ multiplex PCR. In the table there are 210,000 or so clones, roughly 80% of which are singletons. The sequenced sample consisted of peripheral blood. Every receptor here comes from a woman older than 75 with acute or convalescent COVID-19. The CDR3 runs from the conserved cysteine through the conserved F or W. D genes are given only for firm matches. The listing skips clone size in some rows; elsewhere it reads once, few, many or a size class.

d_call j_call v_call clone_size cdr3_nt cdr3_aa
. TRBJ1-4 TRBV19 . TGTGCCAGTAGTATCGGGGGACGATGGGATGAAAAACTGTTTTTT CASSIGGRWDEKLFF
. TRBJ1-3 TRBV3-1/TRBV3-2 once TGTGCCAGCAGCCTTAAAAACACCATATATTTT CASSLKNTIYF
TRBD1 TRBJ1-1 TRBV5-8 once TGTGCCAGCAACCCGACAGGGGGCTTCTCTGAAGCTTTCTTT CASNPTGGFSEAFF
. TRBJ1-1 TRBV18 . TGTGCCAGCTCCCCCTTCCCAGGGGAGAACACTGAAGCTTTCTTT CASSPFPGENTEAFF
TRBD1 TRBJ1-1 TRBV9 . TGTGCCAGCAGCGTCCACCGGGACAGGGGGCTGGACACTGAAGCTTTCTTT CASSVHRDRGLDTEAFF
TRBD2 TRBJ2-2 TRBV7-3 . TGTGCCAGCAGCTTATCTGGGGCGGGAGGCAACACCGGGGAGCTGTTTTTT CASSLSGAGGNTGELFF
TRBD1 TRBJ2-7 TRBV19 . TGTGCCAGTAGTCAGGGGGACAGGGGGCTCTACGAGCAGTACTTC CASSQGDRGLYEQYF
. TRBJ1-5 TRBV6-5 . TGTGCCAGCTCCGCTCAGGGAACGAGCAATCAGCCCCAGCATTTT CASSAQGTSNQPQHF
. TRBJ2-3 TRBV9 . TGTGCCAGCAGCGCCGAAGTGGGGGGTAGGGCAGATACGCAATATTTT CASSAEVGGRADTQYF
. TRBJ1-4 TRBV7-9 . TGTGCCAGCAGCTTAGATGTCCAGGGAGGAGATGAAAAACTGTTTTTT CASSLDVQGGDEKLFF
TRBD2 TRBJ2-1 TRBV19 . TGTGCCAGTAGGGGGGGCGGGAGGAGCTCCTACAATGAGCAGTTCTTC CASRGGGRSSYNEQFF
. TRBJ2-1 TRBV5-1 . TGCGCCAGCGGAGAGCGGATTTCCTACAATGAGCAGTTCTTC CASGERISYNEQFF
. TRBJ2-3 TRBV6-5 few TGTGCCAGCAGGGGAGGTGGGACAGATACGCAGTATTTT CASRGGGTDTQYF
TRBD1 TRBJ1-4 TRBV25-1 . TGTGCCAGCAGTGAAAGGGGGCTGGGGGCCAGTGAAAAACTGTTTTTT CASSERGLGASEKLFF
TRBD1 TRBJ1-2 TRBV14 . TGTGCCAGCAGCCAGCCAGGGGGCTACTATGGCTACACCTTC CASSQPGGYYGYTF
. TRBJ2-7 TRBV18 . TGTGCCAGCTCATTGGGCAGCTCCTACGAGCAGTACTTC CASSLGSSYEQYF
. TRBJ1-1 TRBV28 . TGTGCCAGCTCAATTTCCCAACGGGGGACTGAAGCTTTCTTT CASSISQRGTEAFF
. TRBJ2-7 TRBV2 few TGTGCCAGCAGTCGAGACAGGCTTGAGGAGCAGTACTTC CASSRDRLEEQYF
. TRBJ2-7 TRBV5-6 many TGTGCCAGCAGCTTAGGGGGAGACTCCTACGAGCAGTACTTC CASSLGGDSYEQYF
. TRBJ2-2 TRBV7-6 . TGTGCCAGCAGCTCGGTGCTCGGGGAGCTGTTTTTT CASSSVLGELFF
. TRBJ2-3 TRBV18 once TGTGCCAGCTCTACAGGGTCGCTGCGCACAGATACGCAGTATTTT CASSTGSLRTDTQYF
. TRBJ1-1 TRBV27 . TGTGCCAGCAGTTTATGGAGCCGCACTGAAGCTTTCTTT CASSLWSRTEAFF
TRBD1 TRBJ1-2 TRBV4-2 . TGTGCCAGCAGCCAAGAGGGCAGGGGGGTTAGATATGGCTACACCTTC CASSQEGRGVRYGYTF
TRBD2 TRBJ2-7 TRBV3-1/TRBV3-2 . TGTGCCAGCAGCCCTAGCGGGAGGGCCGACGAGCAGTACTTC CASSPSGRADEQYF
. TRBJ2-1 TRBV28 few TGTGCCAGCGCACGGTACAATGAGCAGTTCTTC CASARYNEQFF
. TRBJ1-1 TRBV5-1 . TGCGCCAGCAGCTTGACGACGAGTGGGGGCACCACTGAAGCTTTCTTT CASSLTTSGGTTEAFF
. TRBJ1-4 TRBV10-1 . TGCGCCAGCAGTGAGTCAGCGGGGGTGAATGAAAAACTGTTTTTT CASSESAGVNEKLFF
. TRBJ1-5 TRBV7-2 . TGTGCCAGCAGCTTAGGGGGGGGTGGGAGGCCCCAGCATTTT CASSLGGGGRPQHF